What follows are 13 T cell receptor beta chains derived from one specimen sequenced in a study of T cells expressing NK-cell markers. TCRdb reprocessed the 5' RACE reads, with one entry per CDR3 protein and no DNA. The sample is made up of some 340,000 distinct CDR3 sequences, and the top ten hold 5.2% of it. The source material was blood T cells: a sorted CD56 or NKG2C T cell subset, CD4+ or CD8+ T cells, or bulk PBMC T cells (not recorded which). The receptor set was obtained from a man aged 18-75 years in good health.

V gene TRBV12-3 or TRBV12-4 combines with J gene TRBJ2-3; as DNA is missing, the TRBD2 call by TCRdb cannot be tested. This CDR3 comprises 16 residues. CDR3 sequence reads: CASNPFGGGAGDTQYF.

This rearrangement joins TRBV28 to TRBJ2-7; checking the TCRdb D call of TRBD1 is not possible without DNA. Per the germline V gene, CDR1 is MDHEN and CDR2 is SYDVKM. This CDR3 contains 13 residues. The CDR3 protein is CASGAAPYYEQYF.

The CDR3: CASSVTGATDTQYF. V is TRBV6-2 or TRBV6-3 and J is TRBJ2-3; TCRdb returns TRBD1, unconfirmable since there is no DNA. The germline gives CDR1 MNHEY, CDR2 SVGEGT. The CDR3 runs 14 residues.

V and J are TRBV12-5 and TRBJ1-5; TCRdb selects TRBD1, and the lack of DNA leaves this call unchecked. This CDR3 region has 14 residues. From germline, CDR1 is LGHNT and CDR2 FRNRAP. CDR3 sequence reads: CASGLRDSSGAQHF.

V and J are TRBV6-5 and TRBJ2-1; lacking DNA, the TRBD2 call made by TCRdb goes unchecked. Germline CDR1 and CDR2: MNHEY and SVGAGI. The CDR3 spans 14 residues. This CDR3 reads CASSYGVAGGEQFF.

V usage is TRBV7-8 and J usage is TRBJ2-7; TCRdb proposes TRBD1, but this gene call is untestable without DNA. The CDR3 has 18 amino acids. The germline CDR1 and CDR2 sequences are SGHVS and FQNEAQ. The CDR3 loop is CASSLGAAYSVSPYEQYF.

This sequence joins TRBV3-1 and TRBJ2-5; TCRdb gives TRBD1 as the D gene, but with no DNA this cannot be confirmed. CDR1 and CDR2 (germline): LGHDT, YNNKEL (reference sequence). The length of the CDR3 is 16 residues. The CDR3 sequence is CASSRDRGSGPETQYF.

This chain links TRBV15 with TRBJ1-1; TCRdb returns TRBD1, unconfirmable since there is no DNA. The germline CDR1 and CDR2 sequences are LNHNV and YYDKDF (reference sequence). This CDR3 is 16 amino acids long. CDR3 amino acids: CATSREVDRQSAEAFF.

The chain has TRBV12-3 or TRBV12-4 and TRBJ2-6; there is no DNA to check the TCRdb D call of TRBD1. The CDR3 runs 21 residues. CDR3 sequence: CASSLRIPLDTDYSGANVLTF.

The V call is TRBV6-5, the J call TRBJ2-1; TCRdb returns TRBD2, unconfirmable since there is no DNA. This CDR3 region has 14 residues. Germline V CDR1 and CDR2: MNHEY, SVGAGI. The CDR3 reads CASSRTSKYNEQFF.

The J gene is TRBJ1-4, the V gene TRBV5-1; TCRdb names TRBD1, which stays unverified in the absence of DNA. CDR3 length: 15 residues. Germline loops: CDR1 SGHRS, CDR2 YFSETQ. This chain's CDR3 is CASSLLPGSNEKLFF.

V usage is TRBV24-1 and J usage is TRBJ2-2; TCRdb's D gene call, TRBD1, goes unchecked for lack of DNA. Germline values: CDR1 KGHDR, CDR2 SFDVKD. The CDR3 is made up of 15 amino acids. CDR3: CATSASTGLAGELFF.

V usage is TRBV27 and J usage is TRBJ2-3; lacking DNA, the TRBD2 call made by TCRdb goes unchecked. From germline, CDR1 is MNHEY and CDR2 SMNVEV (reference sequence). The CDR3 spans 15 residues. The CDR3 is CASSSYPGTRRTQYF.